This is a list of T cell receptor beta chains from one sample in a study of blood T cell repertoires in COVID-19. Repertoires were generated with immunoSEQ multiplex PCR, while TCRdb's copy carries only in-frame clones and drops some. The repertoire includes some 65,000 clones, around 88% of them detected once, and approximately 15% sits in the top ten. Sequencing used peripheral blood. These receptors came from a man in his forties or fifties with COVID-19, enrolled during active disease. Each CDR3 is given with its conserved first and last residue. The D gene is left open where the match is weak. Clone size is shown for a subset of rows, as once, few, many or a class of expanded clone.

d_call j_call clone_size v_call cdr3_aa cdr3_nt
- TRBJ2-7 - TRBV7-9 CASSPTVSYEQYF TGTGCCAGCAGCCCCACAGTTTCCTACGAGCAGTACTTC
TRBD1 TRBJ1-1 - TRBV28 CASGTGGTEAFF TGTGCCAGCGGAACAGGGGGGACTGAAGCTTTCTTT
- TRBJ2-5 - TRBV5-4 CASSFTGGVGETQYF TGTGCCAGCAGCTTCACAGGGGGGGTAGGGGAGACCCAGTACTTC
TRBD1 TRBJ1-4 - TRBV5-1 CASSRSGTGAEKLFF TGCGCCAGCAGCCGCTCCGGGACAGGGGCTGAAAAACTGTTTTTT
TRBD1 TRBJ1-2 - TRBV3-1/TRBV3-2 CASSQEGTGYGYTF TGTGCCAGCAGCCAAGAAGGGACAGGCTATGGCTACACCTTC
- TRBJ2-2 - TRBV6-5 CASSYGAPGELFF TGTGCCAGCAGTTACGGGGCGCCCGGGGAGCTGTTTTTT
TRBD1 TRBJ1-6 - TRBV30 CAWSVARDRGYNSPLHF TGTGCCTGGAGTGTAGCCCGGGACAGGGGGTATAATTCACCCCTCCACTTT
- TRBJ2-3 - TRBV10-2 CASSESGTISTDTQYF TGCGCCAGCAGTGAGTCTGGCACTATCAGTACAGATACGCAGTATTTT
- TRBJ2-3 - TRBV6-5 CASSPAGASADTQYF TGTGCCAGCAGTCCTGCGGGGGCGAGTGCAGATACGCAGTATTTT
- TRBJ2-7 - TRBV6-5 CASRRTGYYEQYF TGTGCCAGCAGACGGACGGGATACTACGAGCAGTACTTC
- TRBJ2-5 - TRBV19 CASSWTDQETQYF TGTGCCAGTAGTTGGACAGACCAAGAGACCCAGTACTTC
TRBD2 TRBJ2-7 - TRBV3-1/TRBV3-2 CASSPLSGENYEQYF TGTGCCAGCAGCCCGTTAAGCGGGGAGAACTACGAGCAGTACTTC
- TRBJ1-5 - TRBV28 CASSSPEGHNQPQHF TGTGCCAGCAGTTCCCCCGAGGGACACAATCAGCCCCAGCATTTT
- TRBJ1-1 - TRBV6-5 CASMGMNTEAFF TGTGCCAGCATGGGCATGAACACTGAAGCTTTCTTT
- TRBJ2-1 - TRBV3-1/TRBV3-2 CASGVGEQFF TGTGCCAGTGGAGTCGGTGAGCAGTTCTTC
TRBD1 TRBJ2-5 - TRBV3-1/TRBV3-2 CASSQGGQGVDETQYF TGTGCCAGCAGCCAGGGGGGACAGGGGGTTGATGAGACCCAGTACTTC
TRBD2 TRBJ2-5 - TRBV4-2 CASSQFRSGGLQETQYF TGTGCCAGCAGCCAATTTCGTAGCGGGGGCCTCCAAGAGACCCAGTACTTC
- TRBJ2-3 - TRBV3-1/TRBV3-2 CASSQDGVRGYSTDTQYF TGTGCCAGCAGCCAAGATGGAGTACGGGGGTATAGCACAGATACGCAGTATTTT
- TRBJ2-5 - TRBV2 CASAEMADFQETQYF TGTGCCAGCGCCGAGATGGCGGACTTTCAAGAGACCCAGTACTTC
- TRBJ1-1 - TRBV29-1 CSVHTPENTEAFF TGCAGCGTCCACACCCCTGAGAACACTGAAGCTTTCTTT
- TRBJ2-7 once TRBV18 CASSPPGRASYGEQYF TGTGCCAGCTCACCACCCGGCAGGGCATCTTACGGCGAGCAGTACTTC
TRBD2 TRBJ2-7 - TRBV7-2 CASSWRGASAVYEQYF TGTGCCAGCAGCTGGCGGGGGGCCTCGGCGGTCTACGAGCAGTACTTC
- TRBJ2-7 - TRBV5-4 CASSLTDRSSYEQYF TGTGCCAGCAGCTTAACGGACAGAAGCTCCTACGAGCAGTACTTC
- TRBJ1-4 - TRBV10-1 CASSGQAGEKLFF TGCGCCAGCAGTGGGCAGGCGGGAGAAAAACTGTTTTTT